A single TCR beta chain is shown here with its context. No antigen is known for it. This cohort consisted of healthy bone marrow donors. The entry originates in a study of cytomegalovirus exposure and HLA in healthy donors. Study-wide results and caveats: Earlier analysis yielded a pattern in which most TCR beta V segments were productive about 87% or about 30% of the time. In vitro experiments confirmed that a few CMV-associated chains were specific for CMV antigens. CMV serostatus alone was available as immune exposure information.

PCR was performed using 60 Vbeta and 13 Jbeta primers. Generated by immunoSEQ multiplex PCR, the TCRdb table keeps only in-frame clones and is missing some. This sample has more than 95,000 clones, with 75% to 90% found just once. CDR3 length: 15 residues. Per germline, CDR1 MNHNY and CDR2 SVGAGI (reference sequence). V lost 0 bases and J lost 2; bases outside the gene matches: 1. This sequence originates from a man aged 25 to 45 in good health and CMV-seropositive. The chain has TRBV6-6 and TRBJ2-7; 10 bases map to TRBD2. The sequenced sample was PBMCs. CDR3 region: CASSYSLAGAYEQYF. CDR3 DNA sequence: TGTGCCAGCAGTTACTCGCTAGCGGGGGCCTACGAGCAGTACTTC.